Detailed here is one TCR beta chain. No antigen is known for it. Trimming took 1 base from V and 0 from J, leaving 9 bases between them. The germline CDR1 and CDR2 sequences are SGDLS and YYNGEE. The CDR3 has 15 residues. Clones were sequenced by immunoSEQ multiplex PCR, and TCRdb holds only the in-frame ones, with some missing. The sample has 86,000 or so clones, roughly 86% seen once. The data originate from a study of T cell responses to AZD1222 COVID-19 vaccine. Study-wide results and caveats: None of the repertoires were sampled until the peak T cell response had passed. Donor demographics were predominantly white British with a female majority; clonal diversity may be underestimated. Mapped onto spike, vaccine-associated CD4 TCRs spanned it and were dominant at 160-218 and 743-854.

Here the sequenced sample was peripheral blood, taken 28 days after the second AZD1222 dose. The receptor comes from an adult who received the AZD1222 COVID-19 vaccine. The chain couples TRBV9 to TRBJ2-3, with a tentative D call TRBD2 (5 bases). The CDR3 DNA is TGTGCCAGCAGCGTAAGTGCGGGTAGCACAGATACGCAGTATTTT. It is translated as CASSVSAGSTDTQYF.